This passage covers 29 T cell receptor beta chains from one sample sequenced in a study of T cells in Graves' hyperthyroidism and ophthalmopathy. The CDR3 regions of TCR beta were amplified from RNA transcripts. The HTBI primer set was used in a first-round RT-PCR of the TCR CDR3. TCRdb reprocessed the multiplex PCR reads with MiXCR, giving one entry per CDR3 protein. The table shows hundreds of thousands of distinct CDR3 sequences, with about 18% occurring only once. Specimen: blood. These TCRs come from a woman aged 18 to 35 with Graves' hyperthyroidism.

V gene TRBV12-3 or TRBV12-4 combines with J gene TRBJ2-7; D is possibly TRBD2 (6 bases). V lost 7 bases and J lost 1, with 17 bases in between. This CDR3 has 15 residues. The CDR3 here is CASTEGRENSYEQYF. The DNA for the CDR3 is TGTGCCAGCACGGAGGGTAGGGAAAATTCCTACGAGCAGTACTTC.

This clonotype occurred a few times. With a much larger clone just one base away, this may be a read error. The V gene is TRBV6-1, the J gene TRBJ2-5; D unclear. CDR1 MNHNS and CDR2 SASEGT come from the germline V gene. This CDR3 has 15 amino acids. CDR3 loop: CASSDGWAFGETKYF. CDR3 bases: TGTGCCAGCAGTGATGGTTGGGCTTTTGGAGAGACCAAGTACTTC.

This clonotype was seen ten or more times. This chain links TRBV10-3 with TRBJ1-2; 10 bases are shared with TRBD1. CDR3 length: 15 amino acids. Germline assignment: CDR1 ENHRY and CDR2 SYGVKD. After removal of 2 bases from V and 5 bases from J, the junction contained 5 bases not matched to a gene. This CDR3 is CAISEPGQGEYGYTF. The DNA for the CDR3 is TGTGCCATCAGTGAGCCTGGACAGGGGGAATATGGCTACACCTTC.

This clonotype was observed at least ten times. The genes are TRBV30 and TRBJ1-5; D unresolved. The CDR3 runs to 16 residues. From germline, CDR1 is GTSNPN and CDR2 SVGIG (reference sequence). With 6 bases removed from V and 1 base from J, the gap between germline ends came to 19 bases. This chain's CDR3 is CACTAGQTISNQPQHF. The DNA of the CDR3 is TGTGCCTGCACCGCAGGCCAGACGATCAGCAATCAGCCCCAGCATTTT.

This chain links TRBV6-1 with TRBJ1-1, with unresolved D. Germline CDR1 MNHNS, CDR2 SASEGT. CDR3 length equals 16 residues. V lost 3 bases and J 7 bases, leaving 21 bases between the germline ends. CDR3 in amino acids: CASSDRSWGKRGEAFF. The CDR3 DNA follows: TGTGCCAGCAGTGATAGAAGTTGGGGAAAACGAGGTGAAGCTTTCTTT.

As for this clonotype: Compared with germline, one end of the junction differs, possibly owing to a read error. The J gene is TRBJ2-7, the V gene TRBV6-4; 7 positions match TRBD1. This CDR3 contains 15 residues. CDR1 and CDR2 from the germline V gene are MRHNA and SNTAGT. The CDR3 DNA sequence: TGTGCCAATCATAATTCCGGGACAGACCCCTACGAGCAGTGCTTC. Amino acid sequence: CANHNSGTDPYEQCF.

At least ten counts were recorded for this clonotype. The CDR3 sequence is CSAVSSRVGGYTF. The CDR3 DNA reads TGCAGCGCCGTTAGTAGCAGGGTAGGCGGCTACACCTTC. This chain uses TRBV29-1 with TRBJ1-2; D possibly corresponds to TRBD1 (5 bases). This CDR3 has 13 residues. V was cut by 7 bases and J by 8 bases, with 20 bases left in between. CDR1 is SQVTM and CDR2 is ANQGSEA in the germline V gene.

There are a few counts of this clonotype. The rearrangement links TRBV6-1 to TRBJ2-1; a possible D gene is TRBD2 (7 bases). This CDR3 is 15 amino acids long. Trimming stripped 5 bases from V and 2 bases from J, with 13 bases between. CDR1 and CDR2 from the germline V gene are MNHNS and SASEGT. The CDR3 DNA sequence: TGTGCCAGCAGTAGGGGGGGGGGTCCCTACAATGAGCAGTTCTTC. The encoded protein is CASSRGGGPYNEQFF.

This clonotype was observed many times. The chain combines TRBV7-2 with TRBJ2-2; TRBD1 or TRBD2 may be the D gene (5 bases each). V lost 1 base and J lost 6, with 12 bases in between. The CDR3 runs 15 residues. Per the germline V gene, CDR1 is SGHTA and CDR2 is FQGNSA. The CDR3, as DNA: TGTGCCAGCAGCTTAGGGGGGACCGGGGCCGGGGAGCTGTTTTTT. This translates into CASSLGGTGAGELFF.

In its sample, this clonotype was seen many times. The chain combines TRBV12-3 or TRBV12-4 with TRBJ1-1; D remains unclear. The CDR3 is 11 amino acids. The V and J ends lost 2 bases and 9 bases respectively, with 7 bases between them. CDR3 loop: CASSLPGQAFF. CDR3 bases: TGTGCCAGCAGTTTACCTGGGCAAGCTTTCTTT.

This clonotype has ten or more counts. This rearrangement joins TRBV10-3 to TRBJ1-1; no clear D gene. V lost 4 bases to trimming and J lost 2 bases, with 8 bases between them. Germline assignment: CDR1 ENHRY and CDR2 SYGVKD. The CDR3 has 13 amino acids. The CDR3, as DNA: TGTGCCATCAGTGTGACCTCTAACACTGAAGCTTTCTTT. Its protein is CAISVTSNTEAFF.

V usage is TRBV29-1 and J usage is TRBJ2-5, with TRBD1 matching over 7 bases. The CDR3 spans 14 residues. Germline V gene sequence: CDR1 SQVTM, CDR2 ANQGSEA. The junction had 8 bases not matched to a gene; V was cut back by 5 bases and J by 2 bases. This CDR3 reads CSVCRDSTQETQYF. As DNA, the CDR3 is TGCAGCGTTTGCAGGGACAGCACTCAAGAGACCCAGTACTTC.

This clonotype appeared many times. The CDR3 coding sequence is TGTGCTAGTGGTTTGGTAACGGGGGGAGACACTGAAGCTTTCTTT. Translation gives CASGLVTGGDTEAFF. V and J are TRBV12-5 and TRBJ1-1; a possible D gene is TRBD1 (5 bases). Trimming pared 0 bases from V and 3 bases from J, leaving 11 bases between. The CDR3 is made up of 15 amino acids. Germline lookup yields CDR1 LGHNT and CDR2 FRNRAP.

This clonotype was detected many times. The J gene is TRBJ1-1, the V gene TRBV11-2; possible D gene TRBD1, 6 bases. V was clipped by 5 bases and J by 10 bases, with 20 bases between them. Germline values: CDR1 SGHAT, CDR2 FQNNGV. The CDR3 length is 14 residues. In nucleotides, the CDR3 is TGTGCCAGCAGCCCCCAAGGGGGTTCGCGAGTAGCTTTCTTT. Its translation is CASSPQGGSRVAFF.

In its sample, this clonotype was seen many times. The rearrangement links TRBV6-5 to TRBJ2-7; 9 nucleotides align to TRBD2. The CDR3 is 16 amino acids. V shed 0 bases and J 3 bases; nucleotides not matched to a gene: 6. Germline CDR1 MNHEY, CDR2 SVGAGI. The CDR3 reads CASSYSRRGGYYEQYF. CDR3 DNA: TGTGCCAGCAGTTACTCGAGGCGGGGGGGGTACTACGAGCAGTACTTC.

This clonotype was observed at least ten times. V is TRBV6-2 or TRBV6-3 and J is TRBJ2-5, with D possibly TRBD2 on 5 matching bases. Germline loops: CDR1 MNHEY, CDR2 SVGEGT. V lost 8 bases and J lost 0, with 10 bases in between. The CDR3 contains 13 residues. CDR3 DNA sequence: TGTGCCAGCCTTCGGCGGGACCAAGAGACCCAGTACTTC. The encoded protein is CASLRRDQETQYF.

This clonotype occurred a few times. The V call is TRBV11-2, the J call TRBJ2-5; 7 bases align to TRBD2. CDR3 length equals 17 residues. Per the germline V gene, CDR1 is SGHAT and CDR2 is FQNNGV. Trimming at V came to 1 base and at J to 2 bases, leaving 10 bases not matched to a gene. The chain's CDR3 is CASSLVFGLGIQETQYF. DNA of the CDR3: TGTGCCAGCAGCTTAGTATTTGGACTAGGGATACAAGAGACCCAGTACTTC.

This sequence joins TRBV15 and TRBJ1-1, with a weak D call TRBD1 (6 bases). This CDR3 has 17 residues. V was pared by 0 bases and J by 2 bases, with 16 bases between. Germline V gene data show CDR1 as LNHNV and CDR2 as YYDKDF (reference sequence). Here the CDR3 reads CATSRDLQTGPNTEAFF. The CDR3 DNA reads TGTGCCACCAGCAGAGATCTCCAAACAGGGCCCAACACTGAAGCTTTCTTT.

This clonotype was seen more than once but under ten times. The chain employs TRBV2 and TRBJ2-2; 16 bases map to TRBD2. The junction had 11 bases not matched to a gene; V was cut back by 1 base and J by 3 bases. The CDR3 covers 21 residues. The germline V gene has CDR1 SNHLY and CDR2 FYNNEI. CDR3 DNA sequence: TGTGCCAGCAGTGAAGTTTTTGGGACTAGCGGGGGGGAACTCGACACCGGGGAGCTGTTTTTT. Residues: CASSEVFGTSGGELDTGELFF.

This clonotype was recorded at least ten times. Germline and junction disagree at one end, which may indicate a read error. This chain connects TRBV2 to TRBJ2-7; 11 bases are shared with TRBD1. The CDR3 totals 14 residues. From germline, CDR1 is SNHLY and CDR2 FYNNEI. Here the CDR3 DNA reads TGTGCCACCAGTCGCGGGACAGGGGGCTACGAGCAGTACTTC. Its protein product is CATSRGTGGYEQYF.

This clonotype was detected ten times or more. V gene TRBV6-1 combines with J gene TRBJ1-2; D is ambiguous. Germline loops: CDR1 MNHNS, CDR2 SASEGT. The V and J ends lost 6 bases and 0 bases respectively, with 11 bases between them. This CDR3 spans 14 amino acids. This chain's CDR3 is CASSARIANYGYTF. The DNA of the CDR3 is TGTGCCAGCAGCGCCCGAATAGCTAACTATGGCTACACCTTC.

Of note for this clonotype: Since the CDR3 does not end with the conserved phenylalanine or tryptophan, this likely comes from a read error. For the CDR3, the DNA is TGTGCCAGCAGCTTTCCCACAGATACGCAGTATTTG. It encodes CASSFPTDTQYL. This rearrangement joins TRBV11-2 to TRBJ2-3; unclear D gene. The CDR3 consists of 12 residues. V was trimmed by 3 bases and J by 2 bases, leaving 3 bases between them. Germline-derived CDR1 and CDR2 are SGHAT and FQNNGV.

As regards this clonotype: Possible read error: a much larger clone is one base away. In this CDR3 the conserved last residue, phenylalanine or tryptophan, is missing, so a read error is likely. This sequence joins TRBV6-1 and TRBJ1-5, with TRBD1 as a possible D gene (5 bases). The CDR3 is 13 amino acids. Germline CDR1 MNHNS, CDR2 SASEGT. The V end was cut by 4 bases, the J end by 5 bases, with 9 bases between. The CDR3 bases are TGTGCCAGCAGTGGAGGGGACCATCAGCCCCAGCATGTT. It yields the protein CASSGGDHQPQHV.

This clonotype was seen many times. The chain joins TRBV2 to TRBJ1-1; D is unresolved. Trimming removed 6 bases from V and 0 bases from J, with 8 bases in between. Germline CDR1 and CDR2: SNHLY and FYNNEI. There are 13 residues in the CDR3. Here the CDR3 reads CASRHGLNTEAFF. The CDR3 nucleotides are TGTGCCAGCAGGCATGGCCTGAACACTGAAGCTTTCTTT.

This clonotype was observed at least ten times. The V gene is TRBV28, the J gene TRBJ2-5; D may correspond to TRBD1 or TRBD2 (6 bases each). The ends were cut back, 4 bases at V and 5 bases at J, with 11 bases in the middle. The CDR3 consists of 13 residues. CDR1 and CDR2 from the germline V gene are MDHEN and SYDVKM. CDR3 nucleotides: TGTGCCAGCAGTTCAGGGGCGGGGGAGACCCAGTACTTC. This codes for CASSSGAGETQYF. Full variable domain (missing parts from reference TRBV28 and TRBJ2-5): DVKVTQSSRYLVKRTGEKVFLECVQDMDHENMFWYRQDPGLGLRLIYFSYDVKMKEKGDIPEGYSVSREKKERFSLILESASTNQTSMYLCASSSGAGETQYFGPGTRLLVL.

This clonotype was seen at least ten times. J is TRBJ1-2 and V is TRBV5-1; 10 nucleotides line up with TRBD1. The length of the CDR3 is 13 residues. Germline V lookup: CDR1 SGHRS, CDR2 YFSETQ. Trimming at V came to 7 bases and at J to 7 bases, leaving 7 bases not matched to a gene. CDR3 sequence: CASGPGQGFGYTF. The DNA for the CDR3 is TGCGCCAGCGGACCGGGACAGGGGTTTGGCTACACCTTC.

The sample holds many counts of this clonotype. V gene TRBV28 combines with J gene TRBJ1-2; 10 bases match TRBD1. CDR3 length: 15 amino acids. V shed 6 bases, J shed 5 bases, and the junction held 9 bases outside the gene matches. Per germline, CDR1 MDHEN and CDR2 SYDVKM. The CDR3 spells CASRPDRGRLYGYTF. The CDR3, as DNA: TGTGCCAGCAGGCCTGACAGGGGGCGTCTTTATGGCTACACCTTC.

The chain recombines TRBV20-1 with TRBJ1-5, with D hard to call. The CDR3 contains 12 residues. The V end was cut by 4 bases, the J end by 7 bases, with 11 bases between. Germline V lookup: CDR1 DFQATT, CDR2 SNEGSKA (reference sequence). For the CDR3, the DNA is TGCAGTGCTACCCAAGCTGGGCAGCCCCAGCATTTT. The encoded protein is CSATQAGQPQHF.

The chain combines TRBV6-1 with TRBJ2-7; 7 bases fit TRBD1. This CDR3 has 14 residues. Losses at the gene ends were 1 base for V and 4 bases for J; bases not matched to a gene: 4. Looked up from germline, CDR1 is MNHNS and CDR2 is SASEGT. The CDR3 coding sequence is TGTGCCAGCAGTGAAGAGGGGGCCCTGTACGAGCAGTACTTC. It specifies CASSEEGALYEQYF.